Shown below are 20 T cell receptor beta chains from a single sample sequenced in a study of beta chain features in type 1 diabetes listed by TCRdb under 2018. Libraries were prepared through the immunoSEQ multiplex PCR assay. All of the isolated RNA was reverse transcribed with the High Capacity cDNA Reverse Transcription Kit, so expressed TCRB transcripts were sequenced. The clones in this table, taken by TCRdb from immuneACCESS, are in-frame only. Not every clone is retained; where verified, under half of the shortfall comes from an unresolved V gene, and the cause of the rest is unknown. Recorded for this sample are about 360,000 clones; roughly 13% of them occurred a single time. Around 0.02% of the sample rests with the top ten. The material sequenced was naive CD4+ T cells from blood. This specimen's cell subset or site label, per the study, means: true naive CD4+ T cells. Receptor source: a man in his late teens or twenties in good health.

This clone was seen more than once but under ten times. The V and J genes are TRBV28 and TRBJ2-5; possible D gene TRBD1, 6 bases. Gene TRBJ2-7 matches the end of the DNA better, so the J call may be wrong. Germline CDR1 MDHEN, CDR2 SYDVKM. This CDR3 spans 14 amino acids. The CDR3 nucleotides are TGTGCCAGCACTGAACAGGGACCCCCCTACGAGCAGTACTTC. Translating it yields CASTEQGPPYEQYF.

This clone has only a few counts. This chain connects TRBV6-5 to TRBJ2-7; D is ambiguous. Germline CDR1 reads MNHEY; CDR2 reads SVGAGI. V lost 7 bases and J lost 1, with 17 bases in between. CDR3 length: 15 amino acids. The CDR3 DNA reads TGTGCCAGCAAGGCCCTAGTATCCTCATCCTACGAGCAGTACTTC. It yields the protein CASKALVSSSYEQYF.

This clone was observed a few times. The V and J genes are TRBV6-1 and TRBJ1-5, with a tentative D call TRBD1 (5 bases). The CDR3 covers 13 residues. Trimming removed 2 bases at V and 6 bases at J, with 8 bases between. Germline V gene data show CDR1 as MNHNS and CDR2 as SASEGT. CDR3 in amino acids: CASSERGGQPQHF. For the CDR3, the DNA is TGTGCCAGCAGTGAAAGGGGTGGTCAGCCCCAGCATTTT.

This clone was detected a few times. The rearrangement links TRBV25-1 to TRBJ1-5; the D is unclear. Germline V gives CDR1 MGHDK, CDR2 SYGVNS. The CDR3 is made up of 15 amino acids. Trimming stripped 4 bases from V and 1 base from J, with 11 bases between. The DNA of the CDR3 is TGTGCCAGCAGTGCGGGAAGCCTGAGCAATCAGCCCCAGCATTTT. Translating it yields CASSAGSLSNQPQHF.

As for this clone: The identical CDR3 is also encoded by other nucleotide sequences in the sample. The chain recombines TRBV6-5 with TRBJ2-7, with TRBD2 as a possible D gene (5 bases). V lost 0 bases and J 1 base, leaving 7 bases between the germline ends. Germline V CDR1 and CDR2: MNHEY, SVGAGI. The CDR3 is 14 residues long. As DNA, the CDR3 is TGTGCCAGCAGTTACTCCCGCGGGTCCTACGAGCAGTACTTC. Residues: CASSYSRGSYEQYF.

This chain links TRBV28 with TRBJ2-1, with D perhaps TRBD1 (6 bases). The CDR3 consists of 17 residues. V was trimmed by 5 bases and J by 7 bases, leaving 24 bases between them. Germline loops: CDR1 MDHEN, CDR2 SYDVKM. The CDR3 region is CASSPGYRDLAVNEQFF. The CDR3 region has the DNA TGTGCCAGCAGTCCCGGCTACAGGGATTTGGCCGTAAATGAGCAGTTCTTC.

This clone was counted only a few times. The V call is TRBV6-5, the J call TRBJ2-7, with 11 bases lining up with TRBD1. Germline trimming cut 7 bases from V and 5 bases from J; bases unmatched to any gene: 10. Germline lookup yields CDR1 MNHEY and CDR2 SVGAGI. CDR3 length equals 15 residues. DNA for the CDR3: TGTGCCAGCACCCCCCCCGGACAGGGGGCCCACGAGCAGTACTTC. Its protein product is CASTPPGQGAHEQYF.

The V and J genes are TRBV4-2 and TRBJ1-2; TRBD1 matches at 8 bases. The CDR3 sequence is 15 residues long. The J segment lost 8 bases and the V segment lost 2 bases, leaving 10 bases of the junction unmatched. Germline assignment: CDR1 LGHNA and CDR2 YNFKEQ. DNA of the CDR3: TGTGCCAGCAGCCAATTGTCAGGGGGCACGAGCGGCTACACCTTC. Encoded protein: CASSQLSGGTSGYTF.

This chain joins TRBV14 and TRBJ1-2; TRBD1 matches 7 bases. V shed 4 bases and J 10 bases; nucleotides not matched to a gene: 3. This CDR3 has 11 residues. The germline gives CDR1 SGHDN, CDR2 FVKESK. CDR3 amino acids: CASSPGGFYTF. CDR3 sequence (DNA): TGTGCCAGCAGCCCAGGGGGGTTCTACACCTTC.

This clone has more than one count but fewer than ten. The rearrangement links TRBV28 to TRBJ2-7, with TRBD1 matching over 9 bases. Trimming cost V 8 bases and J 3 bases; bases outside gene matches: 8. CDR1 is MDHEN, CDR2 SYDVKM, per germline. The CDR3 runs to 14 residues. The CDR3 protein is CASLSGTGIYEQYF. The CDR3 DNA reads as TGTGCCAGCCTCTCTGGGACAGGGATCTACGAGCAGTACTTC.

The V call is TRBV7-9, the J call TRBJ1-5; 9 positions match TRBD1. The CDR3 is 15 amino acids. Germline CDR1 reads SEHNR; CDR2 reads FQNEAQ (reference sequence). Trimming removed 4 bases from V and 6 bases from J; junction bases left unmatched: 7. The CDR3 DNA follows: TGTGCCAGCAGCTGGGGACAGGGTCAGGCTCAGCCCCAGCATTTT. It yields the protein CASSWGQGQAQPQHF.

This clone showed up just a few times. The chain carries TRBV6-6 and TRBJ1-2; the D is unclear. The CDR3 covers 14 residues. CDR1 and CDR2 from the germline V gene are MNHNY and SVGAGI (reference sequence). Trimming removed 0 bases from V and 0 bases from J, with 5 bases in between. The CDR3 bases are TGTGCCAGCAGTTACTCGGAGGCTAACTATGGCTACACCTTC. Its protein is CASSYSEANYGYTF.

The rearrangement links TRBV5-6 to TRBJ2-3; D not resolved. Germline CDR1 is SGHDT and CDR2 is YYEEEE. Trimming stripped 0 bases from V and 0 bases from J, with 8 bases between. The CDR3 sequence is 15 residues long. For the CDR3, the DNA is TGTGCCAGCAGCTTGGGAGTTAAGAGCACAGATACGCAGTATTTT. Translation: CASSLGVKSTDTQYF. Drawing the rest from reference TRBV5-6 and TRBJ2-3, the complete variable domain is DAGVTQSPTHLIKTRGQQVTLRCSPKSGHDTVSWYQQALGQGPQFIFQYYEEEERQRGNFPDRFSGHQFPNYSSELNVNALLLGDSALYLCASSLGVKSTDTQYFGPGTRLTVL.

This chain links TRBV21-1 with TRBJ1-1; the table's D gene call, TRBD1, was not cross checked with the DNA. TRBV21-1 is annotated as a pseudogene. The CDR3 is made up of 15 amino acids. As DNA, the CDR3 is TGTGCCAGCAGCGCCCCCAGGGTTTTCGACTCTCAAGCTTTCTTT. Translation: CASSAPRVFDSQAFF.

V and J are TRBV5-1 and TRBJ1-3; D gene unclear. V dropped 6 bases and J dropped 1 base, with 8 bases sitting between them. Germline-derived CDR1 and CDR2 are SGHRS and YFSETQ. The CDR3 is made up of 13 amino acids. The CDR3 DNA follows: TGCGCCAGCACTTCGCGATCTGGAAACACCATATATTTT. Encoded protein: CASTSRSGNTIYF.

This clone was counted a few times. The chain combines TRBV5-6 with TRBJ2-5; 9 bases align to TRBD1. The J segment lost 2 bases and the V segment lost 2 bases, leaving 10 bases of the junction unmatched. Germline V gives CDR1 SGHDT, CDR2 YYEEEE. This CDR3 region has 17 residues. In DNA, the CDR3 is TGTGCCAGCAGCTTTACAGGGGGCGCAACGTATCAAGAGACCCAGTACTTC. Translation: CASSFTGGATYQETQYF.

The chain combines TRBV7-3 with TRBJ1-5, with D unclear. Germline V gene data show CDR1 as SGHTA and CDR2 as FQGTGA. The CDR3 covers 13 residues. Between the trimmed V and J ends, which lost 2 bases and 3 bases, there was a span of 5 bases. CDR3 nucleotide sequence: TGTGCCAGCAGCTTAGACACCAATCAGCCCCAGCATTTT. Its translation is CASSLDTNQPQHF.

This clone was detected a few times. This chain joins TRBV20-1 and TRBJ2-5; D unresolved. The CDR3 spans 11 residues. CDR1 and CDR2 (germline): DFQATT, SNEGSKA (reference sequence). Trimming removed 2 bases at V and 7 bases at J, with 8 bases between. The CDR3 DNA sequence: TGCAGTGCTAGACACTCCGGGACCCAGTACTTC. Translated, it gives CSARHSGTQYF.

The CDR3 protein is CASSYAGGSYNEQFF. CDR3 nucleotide sequence: TGTGCCAGCAGTTACGCAGGGGGCTCCTACAATGAGCAGTTCTTC. The rearrangement links TRBV6-6 to TRBJ2-1; 7 bases are shared with TRBD1. The germline CDR1 and CDR2 sequences are MNHNY and SVGAGI (reference sequence). This CDR3 has 15 residues. With V trimmed by 2 bases and J by 0 bases, 1 base remained unmatched.

There are a few counts of this clone. This chain joins TRBV5-1 and TRBJ2-2; D is unclear. The length of the CDR3 is 14 residues. V was pared by 2 bases and J by 0 bases, with 5 bases between. Germline V CDR1 and CDR2: SGHRS, YFSETQ. DNA of the CDR3: TGCGCCAGCAGCTTAACGGCGAACACCGGGGAGCTGTTTTTT. The encoded protein is CASSLTANTGELFF.